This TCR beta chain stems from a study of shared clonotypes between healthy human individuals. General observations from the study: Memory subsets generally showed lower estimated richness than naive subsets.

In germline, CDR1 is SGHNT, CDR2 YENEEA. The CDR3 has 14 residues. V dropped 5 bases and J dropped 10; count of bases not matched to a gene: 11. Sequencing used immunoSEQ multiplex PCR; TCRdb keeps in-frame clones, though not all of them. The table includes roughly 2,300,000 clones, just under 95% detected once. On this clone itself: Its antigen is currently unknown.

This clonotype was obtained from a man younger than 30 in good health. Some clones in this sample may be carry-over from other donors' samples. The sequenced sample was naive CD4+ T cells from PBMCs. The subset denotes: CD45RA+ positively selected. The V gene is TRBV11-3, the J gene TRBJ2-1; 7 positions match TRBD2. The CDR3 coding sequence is TGTGCCAGCAGCCCCTACCGCCTGGGAGGGGAGCAGTTCTTC. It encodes CASSPYRLGGEQFF.